These 17 T cell receptor beta chains were sequenced from one sample in a study of blood T cell repertoires in COVID-19. Sequencing was performed with immunoSEQ multiplex PCR; in TCRdb, only in-frame clones are kept and a portion is missing. In the table there are around 200,000 clones, approximately 84% of which are singletons. The sequencing sample was made of peripheral blood. The receptors derive from a human donor with acute or convalescent COVID-19. The donor label of this sample is uncertain.

The genes are TRBV11-2 and TRBJ2-7, with 8 nucleotides matching TRBD2. Germline CDR1 and CDR2: SGHAT and FQNNGV. This CDR3 spans 15 amino acids. J lost 0 bases, V lost 5 bases, and 6 bases had no gene match. The CDR3 bases are TGTGCCAGCAGCCAGAGCGGGGGTGTCTCCTACGAGCAGTACTTC. Protein product: CASSQSGGVSYEQYF.

The chain is built from TRBV6-4 and TRBJ2-2, with TRBD2 matching 7 bases. The CDR3 has 15 amino acids. CDR1 and CDR2 from the germline V gene are MRHNA and SNTAGT. V was pared by 0 bases and J by 7 bases, with 5 bases of the junction left unmatched. CDR3 residues: CASSDSGGSDGELFF. DNA for the CDR3: TGTGCCAGCAGTGACTCGGGGGGGAGTGACGGGGAGCTGTTTTTT.

The V gene is TRBV7-3, the J gene TRBJ2-7; 10 bases fit TRBD2. The V and J ends lost 0 bases and 6 bases, in that order; junction bases with no gene match: 2. The CDR3 is 14 residues long. Germline values: CDR1 SGHTA, CDR2 FQGTGA. CDR3 nucleotide sequence: TGTGCCAGCAGCTTAACCTCTAGCGGGAGCGAGCAGTACTTC. Its protein product is CASSLTSSGSEQYF.

V usage is TRBV7-9 and J usage is TRBJ2-1; the D gene is possibly TRBD2 (6 bases). This CDR3 is built from 16 residues. V lost 1 base and J 0 bases, leaving 10 bases between the germline ends. The germline CDR1 and CDR2 sequences are SEHNR and FQNEAQ (reference sequence). In DNA form, the CDR3 reads TGTGCCAGCAGCTTAGGCGGGAACCCCTCCTACAATGAGCAGTTCTTC. This translates into CASSLGGNPSYNEQFF.

The gene calls are TRBV7-3 and TRBJ2-2, with TRBD2 as a possible D gene (6 bases). The CDR3 is 14 residues long. CDR1 is SGHTA, CDR2 FQGTGA, per germline. V was trimmed by 5 bases and J by 1 base, leaving 8 bases between them. The CDR3 protein is CASSPGLNTGELFF. The DNA of the CDR3 is TGTGCCAGCAGCCCGGGACTGAACACCGGGGAGCTGTTTTTT.

The V and J genes are TRBV5-4 and TRBJ2-5; possibly TRBD2 for D (5 bases). This CDR3 contains 14 residues. The germline V and J ends were trimmed by 4 bases and 3 bases, with 13 bases remaining between them. CDR1 SGHNT and CDR2 YYREEE come from the germline V gene (reference sequence). CDR3 protein: CASSRGGLEETQYF. The CDR3 DNA reads as TGTGCCAGCAGCCGCGGAGGATTAGAAGAGACCCAGTACTTC.

This clone was observed once. This chain links TRBV28 with TRBJ2-1, with 7 nucleotides matching TRBD2. There are 15 residues in the CDR3. Germline V lookup: CDR1 MDHEN, CDR2 SYDVKM. V trimming: 2 bases; J trimming: 5 bases; junction bases outside the gene matches: 6. The CDR3 reads CASSLGLAADNEQFF. Here the CDR3 DNA reads TGTGCCAGCAGTTTAGGTCTAGCGGCGGACAATGAGCAGTTCTTC.

The CDR3 DNA reads as TGCGCCAGCACAACGGGGAATGGGGAGCAGTACTTC. It yields the protein CASTTGNGEQYF. J is TRBJ2-7 and V is TRBV5-1; D possibly corresponds to TRBD2 (5 bases). This CDR3 region has 12 residues. Germline V gene lookup returns CDR1 SGHRS and CDR2 YFSETQ. Trimming removed 6 bases from V and 7 bases from J, with 14 bases in between.

The chain is built from TRBV28 and TRBJ1-1, with D possibly being TRBD1 (5 bases). This CDR3 spans 14 amino acids. CDR1 MDHEN and CDR2 SYDVKM come from the germline V gene. V was cut by 8 bases and J by 2 bases, with 15 bases left in between. The CDR3 region has the DNA TGTGCCAGCCGACTAGGGACTCTTAACACTGAAGCTTTCTTT. This encodes CASRLGTLNTEAFF.

The chain is built from TRBV14 and TRBJ2-7; tentative D call: TRBD2 (5 bases). The CDR3 extends over 15 amino acids. V was clipped by 1 base and J by 4 bases, with 14 bases between them. In germline, CDR1 is SGHDN, CDR2 FVKESK. CDR3 loop: CASSQALGGTYEQYF. The CDR3 DNA reads as TGTGCCAGCAGCCAAGCCCTCGGAGGAACTTACGAGCAGTACTTC. Drawing the rest from reference TRBV14 and TRBJ2-7, the complete variable domain is EAGVTQFPSHSVIEKGQTVTLRCDPISGHDNLYWYRRVMGKEIKFLLHFVKESKQDESGMPNNRFLAERTGGTYSTLKVQPAELEDSGVYFCASSQALGGTYEQYFGPGTRLTVT.

This chain links TRBV12-5 with TRBJ1-4; D is perhaps TRBD1 (5 bases). Between the trimmed V and J ends, which lost 2 bases and 0 bases, there was a span of 10 bases. CDR3 length equals 16 residues. Germline V CDR1 and CDR2: LGHNT, FRNRAP. CDR3 residues: CASGLLGDSTNEKLFF. In nucleotides, the CDR3 is TGTGCTAGTGGTTTGCTCGGGGACTCAACTAATGAAAAACTGTTTTTT.

In DNA form, the CDR3 reads TGTGCCAGCAGCTTAGGAGGGACAGGGCGAGGGGAGACCCAGTACTTC. It codes for CASSLGGTGRGETQYF. The chain links TRBV13 to TRBJ2-5; 9 nucleotides match TRBD1. Germline V gene data show CDR1 as PRHDT and CDR2 as FYEKMQ (reference sequence). The CDR3 has 16 residues. V dropped 0 bases and J dropped 5; count of bases not matched to a gene: 7.

The CDR3 DNA reads as TGTGCCAGCACCAGATCCCCCGACAATGAGCAGTTCTTC. It yields the protein CASTRSPDNEQFF. The chain is built from TRBV6-5 and TRBJ2-1; D is unresolved. V was cut by 7 bases and J by 5 bases, with 12 bases left in between. The germline CDR1 and CDR2 sequences are MNHEY and SVGAGI. This CDR3 spans 13 amino acids.

The chain carries TRBV6-5 and TRBJ1-5; D perhaps matches TRBD1 (6 bases). The V gene lost 6 bases and the J gene lost 3 bases, with 12 bases spanning the gap. Germline CDR1 reads MNHEY; CDR2 reads SVGAGI. CDR3 length: 14 amino acids. CDR3 coding DNA: TGTGCCAGCAGACTCAGGGGAGACAATCAGCCCCAGCATTTT. The encoded protein is CASRLRGDNQPQHF.

This clone was observed once. V is TRBV11-2 and J is TRBJ1-3; 11 bases line up with TRBD1. The CDR3 is 16 residues long. Trimming cost V 6 bases and J 5 bases; bases outside gene matches: 9. Germline assignment: CDR1 SGHAT and CDR2 FQNNGV. CDR3 bases: TGTGCCAGCAGGACGCCGGGGACAGGGGGTAGAAACACCATATATTTT. Protein: CASRTPGTGGRNTIYF.

CDR3 sequence reads: CASSGSTTEAFF. In DNA form, the CDR3 reads TGTGCCAGCAGCGGTAGTACCACTGAAGCTTTCTTT. This chain uses TRBV11-3 with TRBJ1-1; D not certain. Germline values: CDR1 SGHNT, CDR2 YENEEA. This CDR3 is 12 amino acids long. Trimming shortened V by 5 bases and J by 4 bases, and 8 bases separated the two germline ends.

The rearrangement links TRBV19 to TRBJ2-2, with 11 bases fitting TRBD2. Unmatched junction bases numbered 9, after V lost 6 bases and J lost 6 bases. The CDR3 loop spans 16 amino acids. CDR1 and CDR2 from the germline V gene are LNHDA and SQIVND (reference sequence). CDR3: CASSLTSGRLAGELFF. CDR3 nucleotide sequence: TGTGCCAGTAGCCTAACTAGCGGGAGATTGGCCGGGGAGCTGTTTTTT.